A selection of T cell receptor beta chains follows, all from one sample in a study of regulatory T cells in long-lasting Graves disease. TCRdb re-derived calls from the multiplex PCR reads in MiXCR, one entry per CDR3 protein. The profile shows more than 300,000 distinct CDR3 sequences, roughly a sixth of them singletons. This material consisted of peripheral blood mononuclear cells (PBMCs), taken at new diagnosis, from a patient treated with antithyroid drugs. The receptors derive from a female donor with Graves disease. The CDR3 runs from the conserved cysteine through the conserved F or W. The order of the fields is D gene, clone size, V gene, J gene, CDR3 protein, CDR3 DNA. The D gene is left open where the match is weak. Expanded clones get a size class; other rows say once, few or many, or leave the size out.

TRBD1	many	TRBV7-9	TRBJ2-1	CASSLRDRVNEQFF	TGTGCCAGCAGCTTAAGGGACAGGGTTAATGAGCAGTTCTTC
-	many	TRBV15	TRBJ2-3	CATSRDGGQSTDTQYF	TGTGCCACCAGCAGAGATGGGGGACAAAGCACAGATACGCAGTATTTT
-	-	TRBV5-5	TRBJ1-1	CASSLVGTRGTEAFF	TGTGCCAGCAGCTTGGTCGGGACGAGGGGCACTGAAGCTTTCTTT
TRBD1	-	TRBV20-1	TRBJ1-5	CSARGDRVLSNQPQHF	TGCAGTGCTAGAGGCGACAGGGTACTCAGCAATCAGCCCCAGCATTTT
TRBD1	many	TRBV20-1	TRBJ2-1	CSAFGTGPTTDEQFF	TGCAGTGCTTTCGGGACAGGCCCTACGACCGATGAGCAGTTCTTC
TRBD1	many	TRBV6-1	TRBJ2-5	CASNRLDREEETQYF	TGTGCCAGCAACAGATTAGACAGGGAAGAAGAGACCCAGTACTTC
-	many	TRBV5-1	TRBJ1-1	CASSAQGGAEAFF	TGCGCCAGCAGCGCTCAAGGTGGCGCTGAAGCTTTCTTT
-	many	TRBV5-6	TRBJ1-3	CASSRWDWDTIYF	TGTGCCAGCAGCAGATGGGACTGGGACACCATATATTTT
TRBD1	-	TRBV11-2	TRBJ1-1	CASSLEGTAYTEAFF	TGTGCCAGCAGCTTAGAAGGGACAGCTTACACTGAAGCTTTCTTT
-	many	TRBV12-3/TRBV12-4	TRBJ1-4	CASKHHSLGPNEKLFF	TGTGCCAGCAAACATCATAGCCTAGGACCTAATGAAAAACTGTTTTTT
-	many	TRBV6-2/TRBV6-3	TRBJ2-7	CASSWYGSYEQYF	TGTGCCAGCAGTTGGTACGGTTCCTACGAGCAGTACTTC
TRBD2	-	TRBV6-1	TRBJ2-1	CASSDDSRLAGSNEQFF	TGTGCCAGCAGTGACGACTCCAGACTAGCGGGGTCCAATGAGCAGTTCTTC
TRBD1	many	TRBV20-1	TRBJ2-5	CSASRRGLGETQYF	TGCAGTGCCAGCCGCAGGGGGCTGGGGGAGACCCAGTACTTC
-	many	TRBV30	TRBJ1-4	CASWSTGTREKLFF	TGTGCCTCGTGGAGTACAGGGACGCGGGAAAAACTGTTTTTT
TRBD2	many	TRBV12-5	TRBJ2-1	CASGLRLAVYNEQFF	TGTGCTAGTGGTTTGAGGCTAGCGGTTTACAATGAGCAGTTCTTC
-	-	TRBV5-1	TRBJ2-5	CASSPNRIPRETQYF	TGCGCCAGCAGCCCTAACCGTATCCCGAGGGAGACCCAGTACTTC
-	many	TRBV14	TRBJ2-7	CASSQEIDKGQYEQYF	TGTGCCAGCAGCCAAGAGATTGACAAGGGCCAATACGAGCAGTACTTC
TRBD1	many	TRBV7-2	TRBJ2-7	CASSSGQGLYEQYF	TGTGCCAGCAGCTCGGGACAGGGACTCTACGAGCAGTACTTC
-	many	TRBV5-6	TRBJ1-1	CASSLWGATNTEAFF	TGTGCCAGCAGCTTGTGGGGGGCTACGAACACTGAAGCTTTCTTT
TRBD1	few	TRBV27	TRBJ1-5	CASRTTPGGGAGNQPQHF	TGTGCCAGCAGGACCACCCCTGGAGGGGGCGCGGGCAATCAGCCCCAGCATTTT
-	many	TRBV6-1	TRBJ2-7	CASSEWGSGAPAYEQYF	TGTGCCAGCAGTGAATGGGGTAGCGGAGCACCTGCCTACGAGCAGTACTTC
-	-	TRBV27	TRBJ1-5	CASRRSGGPQHF	TGTGCCAGCAGAAGGAGTGGGGGGCCCCAGCATTTT
TRBD2	many	TRBV30	TRBJ2-7	CAWSSGSIEQYF	TGTGCCTGGAGTAGCGGGAGTATCGAGCAGTACTTC
-	many	TRBV7-9	TRBJ1-2	CASSLKGADVCYTF	TGTGCCAGCAGCTTAAAGGGAGCGGACGTATGCTACACCTTC
-	many	TRBV5-1	TRBJ2-7	CASSLEGGPGSYEQYF	TGCGCCAGCAGCTTGGAGGGTGGACCTGGCTCCTACGAGCAGTACTTC
TRBD2	-	TRBV27	TRBJ2-7	CASSWGRGSGSYEQYF	TGTGCCAGCAGTTGGGGGCGCGGGAGCGGGAGCTACGAGCAGTACTTC
-	many	TRBV27	TRBJ1-1	CASSDWGGNTEAFF	TGTGCCAGCAGTGATTGGGGTGGGAACACTGAAGCTTTCTTT
-	many	TRBV6-2/TRBV6-3	TRBJ2-1	CATSWGGRNEQFF	TGTGCCACCAGTTGGGGGGGGCGGAATGAGCAGTTCTTC
-	many	TRBV12-5	TRBJ1-1	CASGLGKPNAEAFF	TGTGCTAGTGGTCTGGGGAAACCCAACGCTGAAGCTTTCTTT
-	many	TRBV20-1	TRBJ2-5	CSARAGTPQETQYF	TGCAGTGCTAGAGCCGGGACACCTCAAGAGACCCAGTACTTC
-	-	TRBV7-8	TRBJ1-5	CASSLGRAGQPQHF	TGTGCCAGCAGCTTAGGAAGGGCCGGTCAGCCCCAGCATTTT
TRBD2	-	TRBV19	TRBJ2-1	CATSGGGYNEQFF	TGTGCCACTTCGGGCGGGGGCTACAATGAGCAGTTCTTC
-	many	TRBV7-3	TRBJ2-3	CASSLYRSTDTQYF	TGTGCCAGCAGCCTCTACAGAAGCACAGATACGCAGTATTTT
-	many	TRBV10-1	TRBJ2-2	CASSETDQSTGELFF	TGCGCCAGCAGTGAAACCGACCAGTCAACCGGGGAGCTGTTTTTT
TRBD1	-	TRBV2	TRBJ1-5	CASRTGLQPQHF	TGTGCCAGCAGGACAGGGCTTCAGCCCCAGCATTTT
-	many	TRBV18	TRBJ2-7	CASSGGLEQYF	TGTGCCAGCTCAGGGGGTTTGGAGCAGTACTTC
-	-	TRBV20-1	TRBJ2-7	CSLTAPYEQYF	TGCAGCTTGACAGCCCCCTACGAGCAGTACTTC
-	-	TRBV18	TRBJ2-5	CASSPRMAGTQETQYF	TGTGCCAGCTCACCACGGATGGCAGGAACACAAGAGACCCAGTACTTC
TRBD2	-	TRBV7-3	TRBJ2-5	CASSLESSGRANQYF	TGTGCCAGCAGCTTAGAGTCTAGCGGGAGGGCTAACCAGTACTTC
-	many	TRBV28	TRBJ1-5	CASHGPTDFRSNQPQHF	TGTGCCAGCCACGGACCAACGGACTTTAGGAGCAATCAGCCCCAGCATTTT
-	-	TRBV9	TRBJ2-2	CASSVAGDHNTGELFF	TGTGCCAGCAGCGTAGCAGGGGACCACAACACCGGGGAGCTGTTTTTT
-	many	TRBV18	TRBJ2-1	CASSMPDEQFF	TGTGCCAGCTCTATGCCCGATGAGCAGTTCTTC
TRBD2	-	TRBV7-2	TRBJ2-5	CASSLGTSGRVEETQYF	TGTGCCAGCAGCTTAGGGACTAGCGGGAGGGTGGAGGAGACCCAGTACTTC
-	many	TRBV7-9	TRBJ1-5	CASSLAETSGFQPQHF	TGTGCCAGCAGCTTAGCGGAGACTAGCGGGTTTCAGCCCCAGCATTTT
-	many	TRBV28	TRBJ2-2	CASRLRRLNTGELFF	TGTGCCAGCAGACTTCGCAGGCTGAACACCGGGGAGCTGTTTTTT
-	many	TRBV27	TRBJ2-7	CASVPDSGSVYEQYF	TGTGCCAGCGTGCCGGACTCAGGGTCAGTCTACGAGCAGTACTTC
TRBD1	many	TRBV24-1	TRBJ1-5	CATSEGQGAYQPQHF	TGTGCCACCAGTGAGGGACAGGGGGCTTATCAGCCCCAGCATTTT
-	many	TRBV12-3/TRBV12-4	TRBJ1-2	CASSWENNYGYTF	TGTGCCAGCAGTTGGGAGAACAACTATGGCTACACCTTC
-	many	TRBV6-6	TRBJ1-1	CASSYSLSGLNTEAFF	TGTGCCAGCAGTTACTCGCTCAGCGGATTGAACACTGAAGCTTTCTTT
TRBD2	many	TRBV13	TRBJ2-1	CASSLRSGRMDEQFF	TGTGCCAGCAGCTTAAGAAGCGGGAGGATGGATGAGCAGTTCTTC
-	many	TRBV6-2/TRBV6-3	TRBJ2-1	CASSYSRAPSYNEQFF	TGTGCCAGCAGTTACTCGCGGGCCCCCTCCTACAATGAGCAGTTCTTC
TRBD1	many	TRBV12-3/TRBV12-4	TRBJ1-1	CASSPGQGDGEAFF	TGTGCCAGCAGTCCCGGACAGGGGGATGGTGAAGCTTTCTTT
TRBD2	once	TRBV9	TRBJ2-2	CASQAGGKTGELFF	TGTGCCAGTCAAGCGGGGGGGAAGACCGGGGAGCTGTTTTTT
-	many	TRBV6-5	TRBJ2-5	CASSYSGLQETQYF	TGTGCCAGCAGTTACAGCGGCTTGCAAGAGACCCAGTACTTC